What follows describes a single TCR beta chain. These data originate in a study of blood T cell repertoires in COVID-19. Clones were read by immunoSEQ multiplex PCR, and TCRdb kept only the in-frame ones, dropping some. Among around 250,000 clones listed, approximately 86% were seen once. Germline V gives CDR1 MNHEY, CDR2 SVGAGI. The junction had 10 bases not matched to a gene; V was cut back by 5 bases and J by 7 bases. The CDR3 loop spans 15 amino acids. Everyone who took part was 18 to 89 years old, and they came from roughly 25 US areas. Clinical histories supplied by participants themselves formed the basis of cohort assignment. Cohort 3 recovered donors had two negative PCRs, clearance, or symptom resolution.

The chain couples TRBV6-5 to TRBJ1-2, with 10 nucleotides matching TRBD1. The receptor was derived from a woman between 45 and 65 years old who had recovered from COVID-19. The source material was PBMCs or T cells enriched from blood (not recorded which). The CDR3 loop reads CASSPYDRGLVGYTF. CDR3 sequence (DNA): TGTGCCAGCAGTCCTTATGACAGGGGGCTGGTTGGCTACACCTTC.